A single sample is the source of the 10 T cell receptor beta chains below, sequenced in a study of blood T cell repertoires in COVID-19. Produced via immunoSEQ multiplex PCR; TCRdb's table is partial and in-frame only. Among 250,000 to 350,000 clones listed, roughly 85% were seen once. The material sequenced was PBMCs or T cells enriched from blood (not recorded which). The receptors were sampled from a young woman who had recovered from COVID-19.

J is TRBJ2-1 and V is TRBV30; possible D gene TRBD1, 6 bases. The V gene lost 5 bases and the J gene lost 3 bases, with 11 bases spanning the gap. CDR3 length equals 13 residues. Looked up from germline, CDR1 is GTSNPN and CDR2 is SVGIG (reference sequence). The CDR3 DNA is TGTGCCTGGCAGGACAGTATCTACAATGAGCAGTTCTTC. Translating it yields CAWQDSIYNEQFF.

This chain uses TRBV6-5 with TRBJ1-4; 10 positions match TRBD1. In germline, CDR1 is MNHEY, CDR2 SVGAGI. Unmatched junction bases numbered 7, after V lost 2 bases and J lost 7 bases. The CDR3 extends over 16 amino acids. CDR3 residues: CASSYGTGVKGEKLFF. CDR3 DNA: TGTGCCAGCAGTTACGGGACAGGGGTTAAGGGTGAAAAACTGTTTTTT.

The V gene is TRBV6-5, the J gene TRBJ1-6; no definite D call. V lost 7 bases and J lost 13, with 11 bases in between. The CDR3 sequence is 11 residues long. Germline values: CDR1 MNHEY, CDR2 SVGAGI. The CDR3: CASTNHLPLHF. CDR3 DNA sequence: TGTGCCAGCACTAACCATCTCCCCCTCCACTTT.

The count of this clone is one. CDR3 DNA: TGTGCCAGCAGCCAAGATCAGGGGTACTATGGCTACACCTTC. This encodes CASSQDQGYYGYTF. This chain connects TRBV3-1 (or the pseudogene TRBV3-2) to TRBJ1-2; D may be TRBD1 (6 bases). Germline CDR1 LGHDT, CDR2 YNNKEL (reference sequence). Trimming took 0 bases from V and 3 from J, leaving 8 bases between them. This CDR3 is built from 14 residues.

This clone was detected once. The chain has TRBV25-1 and TRBJ1-6, with a weak D call TRBD1 (5 bases). Trimming removed 6 bases at V and 6 bases at J, with 9 bases between. This CDR3 is built from 13 residues. Per germline, CDR1 MGHDK and CDR2 SYGVNS. CDR3: CASRTQGNSPLHF. In DNA, the CDR3 is TGTGCCAGCAGGACTCAGGGTAATTCACCCCTCCACTTT.

V and J are TRBV7-2 and TRBJ2-7; 7 nucleotides line up with TRBD1. Germline V lookup: CDR1 SGHTA, CDR2 FQGNSA. This CDR3 is built from 14 residues. Trimming cost V 5 bases and J 0 bases; bases outside gene matches: 4. CDR3: CASSPGGSSYEQYF. The CDR3 bases are TGTGCCAGCAGCCCAGGGGGAAGCTCCTACGAGCAGTACTTC.

This rearrangement joins TRBV11-2 to TRBJ1-4, with a possible D match to TRBD1 (6 bases). The germline CDR1 and CDR2 sequences are SGHAT and FQNNGV. Trimming removed 5 bases from V and 14 bases from J, with 18 bases in between. The CDR3 is 13 amino acids. The CDR3 DNA reads as TGTGCCAGCAGCCGACGGGACACCCCAGTCCTGTTTTTT. Translation: CASSRRDTPVLFF. The variable domain in full, completed from reference TRBV11-2 and TRBJ1-4, reads EAGVAQSPRYKIIEKRQSVAFWCNPISGHATLYWYQQILGQGPKLLIQFQNNGVVDDSQLPKDRFSAERLKGVDSTLKIQPAKLEDSAVYLCASSRRDTPVLFFGSGTQLSVL.

V gene TRBV19 combines with J gene TRBJ2-2, with TRBD1 matching 9 bases. V lost 1 base, J lost 0 bases, and 15 bases stayed unmatched. CDR1 is LNHDA and CDR2 is SQIVND in the germline V gene (reference sequence). CDR3 length: 21 amino acids. The CDR3 DNA is TGTGCCAGTAGTATAGGGGACAGGGACACAACGGGAGACGCGAACACCGGGGAGCTGTTTTTT. Translating gives CASSIGDRDTTGDANTGELFF.

The chain carries TRBV27 and TRBJ2-5; 7 nucleotides align to TRBD1. Germline CDR1 and CDR2: MNHEY and SMNVEV (reference sequence). This CDR3 has 16 amino acids. After removal of 5 bases from V and 4 bases from J, the junction contained 13 bases not matched to a gene. As DNA, the CDR3 is TGTGCCAGCAGTCAACGACAGGGAATAAGGATAGAGACCCAGTACTTC. It is translated as CASSQRQGIRIETQYF.

In this sample, this clone turned up once. J is TRBJ1-2 and V is TRBV5-1; D is perhaps TRBD1 (5 bases). Germline V lookup: CDR1 SGHRS, CDR2 YFSETQ. CDR3 length equals 14 residues. Trimming pared 4 bases from V and 5 bases from J, leaving 15 bases between. This CDR3 reads CASSPQGTGYGYTF. The CDR3 DNA follows: TGCGCCAGCAGCCCCCAGGGTACGGGTTATGGCTACACCTTC. Combining the CDR3 with reference TRBV5-1 and TRBJ1-2 gives the whole variable domain KAGVTQTPRYLIKTRGQQVTLSCSPISGHRSVSWYQQTPGQGLQFLFEYFSETQRNKGNFPGRFSGRQFSNSRSEMNVSTLELGDSALYLCASSPQGTGYGYTFGSGTRLTVV.